The T cell receptor (beta chain) described here comes from a study of response to subunit inactivated influenza vaccine. Study outcomes and limitations: The authors suggested that few new T cells are recruited per seasonal influenza vaccination.

As regards this clonotype: Antigen: not known.

Trimming took 6 bases from V and 5 from J, leaving 16 bases between them. CDR3 length equals 15 residues. CDR1 is LGHNA and CDR2 is YNFKEQ in the germline V gene. TCRdb recomputed calls from the RT-PCR reads with MiXCR, one row per CDR3 protein. The data show hundreds of thousands of distinct CDR3 sequences, with approximately 17% seen just once and less than 4% held by the top ten. The chain employs TRBV4-2 and TRBJ1-4; no clear D. This clonotype was sampled from a man between 50 and 70 years old who received an inactivated influenza vaccine. Sequences were derived from CD4+ T cells sorted from PBMCs, sampled less than 30 months after vaccination. The CDR3 loop is CASSLLLGKNEKLFF. In DNA, the CDR3 is TGTGCCAGCAGTTTACTGTTGGGCAAGAATGAAAAACTGTTTTTT.